The 12 T cell receptor beta chains below were found in one sample sequenced in a study of blood T cell repertoires in COVID-19. Data came from immunoSEQ multiplex PCR; TCRdb stores just in-frame clones and leaves some out. The sample yields around 260,000 clones, about 86% seen once. Sequenced input: PBMCs or T cells enriched from blood (not recorded which). The receptor source for this set is a man between 25 and 39 years old with acute COVID-19.

The gene calls are TRBV7-3 and TRBJ1-6, with D unclear. V dropped 7 bases and J dropped 6 bases, with 16 bases sitting between them. CDR3 length: 15 amino acids. Germline CDR1 SGHTA, CDR2 FQGTGA. In DNA, the CDR3 is TGTGCCAGCACACCCCTCCGGGATCTTAATTCACCCCTCCACTTT. Its translation: CASTPLRDLNSPLHF.

The rearrangement links TRBV20-1 to TRBJ1-5; the D is unclear. The CDR3 has 15 residues. Germline loops: CDR1 DFQATT, CDR2 SNEGSKA (reference sequence). Trimming pared 3 bases from V and 4 bases from J, leaving 16 bases between. The DNA of the CDR3 is TGCAGTGCTAGTTTTGAAGGCAGGATTAATCAGCCCCAGCATTTT. Translating gives CSASFEGRINQPQHF.

This clone has only a few counts. The rearrangement uses TRBV30 and TRBJ1-1, with D tentatively TRBD1 (5 bases). The CDR3 is made up of 11 amino acids. CDR1 GTSNPN and CDR2 SVGIG come from the germline V gene (reference sequence). CDR3 protein: CAGQGNTEAFF. Written as DNA, the CDR3 is TGTGCTGGGCAGGGAAACACTGAAGCTTTCTTT.

This sequence joins TRBV7-8 and TRBJ2-1; 8 bases agree with TRBD1. Germline CDR1 and CDR2: SGHVS and FQNEAQ. The CDR3 consists of 13 residues. With 1 base clipped from V and 10 bases from J, the junction kept 3 bases outside the gene matches. The CDR3 DNA follows: TGTGCCAGCAGCTTAGGGACAGGGAGAGAGCAGTTCTTC. This encodes CASSLGTGREQFF.

V gene TRBV5-1 combines with J gene TRBJ2-2; possible D gene TRBD2, 6 bases. V was clipped by 3 bases and J by 1 base, with 10 bases between them. The CDR3 runs to 15 residues. Germline V gives CDR1 SGHRS, CDR2 YFSETQ. CDR3 nucleotides: TGCGCCAGCAGCTCGGGACTGATGAACACCGGGGAGCTGTTTTTT. Translating gives CASSSGLMNTGELFF.

The chain couples TRBV5-4 to TRBJ1-1, with D possibly being TRBD1 (6 bases). Looked up from germline, CDR1 is SGHNT and CDR2 is YYREEE (reference sequence). Trimming removed 4 bases from V and 0 bases from J, with 13 bases in between. CDR3 size: 15 residues. CDR3 in DNA: TGTGCCAGCAGCAGACAGGACACCATGAACACTGAAGCTTTCTTT. As protein: CASSRQDTMNTEAFF.

This clone has a handful of counts. This rearrangement joins TRBV6-1 to TRBJ2-4, with D unclear. Germline CDR1 reads MNHNS; CDR2 reads SASEGT. Trimming left V 3 bases short and J 0 bases short, with 12 bases between. This CDR3 is built from 16 residues. CDR3 bases: TGTGCCAGCAGTGACGGAATACAGCTAGCCAAAAACATTCAGTACTTC. Translating it yields CASSDGIQLAKNIQYF.

V gene TRBV6-5 combines with J gene TRBJ1-4; 9 nucleotides match TRBD1. The CDR3 covers 14 residues. Germline CDR1 and CDR2: MNHEY and SVGAGI. After removal of 5 bases from V and 8 bases from J, the junction contained 6 bases not matched to a gene. The CDR3 sequence: CASSKGQGNEKLFF. CDR3 DNA sequence: TGTGCCAGCAGTAAGGGACAGGGTAACGAAAAACTGTTTTTT.

The chain uses TRBV24-1 and TRBJ1-2, with 7 bases lining up with TRBD1. There are 16 residues in the CDR3. The J segment lost 8 bases and the V segment lost 4 bases, leaving 15 bases of the junction unmatched. In germline, CDR1 is KGHDR, CDR2 SFDVKD. The CDR3: CATSDPNLGQAGGYTF. The CDR3, as DNA: TGTGCCACCAGTGACCCAAACCTAGGACAGGCAGGGGGCTACACCTTC.

The V call is TRBV11-2, the J call TRBJ1-3; D not resolved. This CDR3 region has 14 residues. Per the germline V gene, CDR1 is SGHAT and CDR2 is FQNNGV. Trimming cost V 3 bases and J 1 base, with 7 bases left between them. The DNA for the CDR3 is TGTGCCAGCAGCTTGACGGGTTCTGGAAACACCATATATTTT. This translates into CASSLTGSGNTIYF.

The chain links TRBV5-1 to TRBJ2-5; 11 bases line up with TRBD1. Germline V lookup: CDR1 SGHRS, CDR2 YFSETQ. Losses at the gene ends were 4 bases for V and 0 bases for J; bases not matched to a gene: 5. This CDR3 region has 16 residues. This CDR3 reads CASSPGTGGYQETQYF. The DNA for the CDR3 is TGCGCCAGCAGCCCCGGGACAGGGGGATACCAAGAGACCCAGTACTTC.

The chain has TRBV12-3 or TRBV12-4 and TRBJ1-2, with D uncertain. V lost 3 bases, J lost 8 bases, and 13 bases lay in between. The CDR3 runs 13 residues. The chain's CDR3 is CASSFVLPRGYTF. In nucleotides, the CDR3 is TGTGCCAGCAGTTTCGTACTGCCCCGAGGCTACACCTTC.